The rows below give T cell receptor beta chains drawn from one sample of a study of blood T cells in healthy people across ages. MiXCR, applied by TCRdb to the 5' RACE reads, yields one record per CDR3 protein. The repertoire holds 650,000 to 1,000,000 distinct CDR3 sequences, with roughly 40% as singletons. The sequenced sample was blood. These receptors all come from a man in his late teens or twenties in good health. The CDR3 runs from the conserved cysteine through the conserved F or W. The D gene is left open where the match is weak. Clone size is given for some rows only: seen once, a few or many times, or a class if the clone is expanded.

v_call,d_call,clone_size,j_call,cdr3_aa,cdr3_nt
TRBV29-1,TRBD2,.,TRBJ2-3,CSVGGRATDAQYF,TGCAGCGTTGGCGGGAGAGCAACAGATGCGCAGTATTTT
TRBV2,.,many,TRBJ2-4,CASSGQGGIAKNIQYF,TGTGCCAGCAGTGGGCAAGGGGGGATAGCCAAAAACATTCAGTACTTC
TRBV6-6,.,many,TRBJ1-6,CASSTGNSPLHF,TGTGCCAGCAGTACAGGGAATTCACCCCTCCACTTT
TRBV20-1,TRBD1,few,TRBJ1-2,CSARENLVQGKGGYTF,TGCAGTGCTAGAGAAAATCTTGTACAGGGGAAGGGTGGCTACACCTTC
TRBV4-3,TRBD2,.,TRBJ2-5,CASSSQPRTSPQETQYF,TGCGCCAGCAGCTCCCAACCACGGACTAGCCCGCAAGAGACCCAGTACTTC
TRBV5-4,.,few,TRBJ2-3,CASTPATDRDTQYF,TGTGCCAGCACTCCCGCGACAGACCGGGATACGCAGTATTTT
TRBV5-6,.,.,TRBJ1-2,CASSSTVLILGYGYTF,TGTGCCAGCAGTTCCACCGTCTTGATATTGGGCTATGGCTACACCTTC
TRBV14,.,many,TRBJ1-2,CASSQLGQPSLYGYTF,TGTGCCAGCAGCCAACTCGGTCAGCCGAGTCTATATGGCTACACCTTC
TRBV20-1,.,.,TRBJ1-1,CSASPNLNTEAFF,TGCAGTGCTTCCCCTAACTTGAACACTGAAGCTTTCTTT
TRBV10-1,.,once,TRBJ2-7,CASSGGTNYEQYF,TGCGCCAGCAGTGGAGGGACAAACTACGAGCAGTACTTC
TRBV25-1,.,.,TRBJ1-1,CASSEWTLPTEAFF,TGTGCCAGCAGTGAATGGACCCTGCCCACTGAAGCTTTCTTT
TRBV9,TRBD2,.,TRBJ2-1,CASQRGGSSYNEQFF,TGTGCCAGCCAACGCGGGGGGAGCTCCTACAATGAGCAGTTCTTC
TRBV20-1,TRBD1,few,TRBJ1-5,CSASRDRNQPQHF,TGCAGTGCTAGCCGGGACAGAAATCAGCCCCAGCATTTT
TRBV6-1,.,few,TRBJ1-5,CASSGQGYQPQHF,TGTGCCAGCAGTGGGCAGGGGTATCAGCCCCAGCATTTT
TRBV9,.,few,TRBJ2-5,CASSPLTKYNEQYF,TGTGCCAGCAGCCCTCTGACCAAGTACAATGAGCAGTACTTC
TRBV12-3/TRBV12-4,TRBD2,.,TRBJ2-1,CASSRSGGFYNEQFF,TGTGCCAGCAGCCGTAGCGGGGGATTCTACAATGAGCAGTTCTTC
TRBV7-9,.,.,TRBJ2-7,CASSPPGETRYF,TGTGCCAGCAGCCCCCCAGGAGAGACCCGGTACTTC
TRBV12-3/TRBV12-4,.,once,TRBJ1-3,CASSLAVAGRGNTIYF,TGTGCCAGCAGTTTAGCGGTTGCAGGGAGAGGAAACACCATATATTTT
TRBV12-3/TRBV12-4,.,once,TRBJ2-2,CASSPDRTTGELFF,TGTGCCAGCAGCCCGGACCGTACCACCGGGGAGCTGTTTTTT
TRBV6-1,.,.,TRBJ2-1,CASSGLLEQFF,TGTGCCAGCAGCGGACTGCTGGAGCAGTTCTTC
TRBV10-3,.,few,TRBJ2-7,CAIREGSGSSYNEQYF,TGTGCCATCAGGGAGGGGTCGGGGAGCTCCTACAATGAGCAGTACTTC
TRBV2,TRBD2,.,TRBJ2-3,CASTQRGGTDTQYF,TGTGCCAGCACCCAGCGGGGGGGCACAGATACGCAGTATTTT
TRBV6-1,TRBD1,few,TRBJ1-2,CASRDRGVIYYGYTF,TGTGCCAGCAGAGACAGGGGAGTAATTTACTATGGCTACACCTTC
TRBV7-2,.,.,TRBJ2-3,CASSLGNSADTQYF,TGTGCCAGCAGCTTAGGGAACAGCGCAGATACGCAGTATTTT
TRBV14,.,.,TRBJ2-3,CASSQVHMAGQFSDTQYF,TGTGCCAGCAGCCAAGTCCACATGGCAGGGCAGTTTTCGGATACGCAGTATTTT
TRBV6-5,TRBD1,.,TRBJ2-3,CASRRDREPDTQYF,TGTGCCAGCAGGCGGGACAGGGAGCCAGATACGCAGTATTTT
TRBV5-1,.,.,TRBJ1-2,CASSSTLSGIDGGYGYTF,TGCGCCAGCAGCTCGACCCTATCAGGGATCGATGGTGGTTATGGCTACACCTTC
TRBV20-1,.,many,TRBJ2-5,CSARDNRREETQYF,TGCAGTGCTAGAGATAACCGACGGGAAGAGACCCAGTACTTC
TRBV27,.,few,TRBJ1-6,CASTSRPGLNSPLHF,TGTGCCAGCACCTCAAGGCCGGGGTTGAATTCACCCCTCCACTTT
TRBV6-6,.,.,TRBJ1-1,CASSAQDRLQAFF,TGTGCCAGCAGTGCCCAGGACAGACTACAAGCTTTCTTT
TRBV7-6,.,.,TRBJ2-1,CASSLTPRTEINEQFF,TGTGCCAGCAGCTTAACCCCCAGGACAGAAATCAATGAGCAGTTCTTC
TRBV9,TRBD1,.,TRBJ1-1,CASSDRTGRGGEAFF,TGTGCCAGCAGCGATCGGACAGGGAGGGGAGGTGAAGCTTTCTTT
TRBV12-3/TRBV12-4,.,few,TRBJ1-5,CASSLAGAQGNQPQHF,TGTGCCAGCAGTTTAGCAGGGGCGCAGGGCAATCAGCCCCAGCATTTT
TRBV20-1,.,.,TRBJ1-1,CSARGEGGNTEAFF,TGCAGTGCTAGAGGGGAAGGGGGGAACACTGAAGCTTTCTTT
TRBV29-1,.,.,TRBJ2-7,CSVPGLTGSYEQYF,TGCAGCGTTCCGGGCCTCACAGGGTCCTACGAGCAGTACTTC
TRBV7-2,.,.,TRBJ1-6,CASSPQQDYNSPLHF,TGTGCCAGCAGCCCTCAACAGGATTATAATTCACCCCTCCACTTT
TRBV20-1,.,.,TRBJ1-5,CSASRQAYQPQHF,TGCAGTGCGTCCCGACAGGCGTATCAGCCCCAGCATTTT
TRBV4-3,TRBD2,few,TRBJ2-1,CASSQEVGRAGGYNEQFF,TGCGCCAGCAGCCAAGAAGTAGGTCGAGCGGGGGGCTACAATGAGCAGTTCTTC
TRBV12-3/TRBV12-4,.,.,TRBJ1-4,CASSFWAREKLFF,TGTGCCAGCAGTTTCTGGGCTCGGGAGAAACTGTTTTTT
TRBV12-3/TRBV12-4,.,many,TRBJ2-7,CASGGLYEQYF,TGTGCCAGCGGGGGGCTCTACGAGCAGTACTTC
TRBV2,.,.,TRBJ2-1,CASSEAPSSYNEQFF,TGTGCCAGCAGTGAGGCCCCTAGCTCCTACAATGAGCAGTTCTTC
TRBV7-2,.,.,TRBJ1-1,CASSPDIGPNTEAFF,TGTGCCAGCAGCCCCGACATAGGTCCGAACACTGAAGCTTTCTTT